The entry below gives a single TCR beta chain sequence along with its context. Which antigen it targets is not known. The input lacks base qualities; no much larger clone sits a single base away. This entry is derived from a study of cytomegalovirus exposure and HLA in healthy donors (dated by TCRdb to about 2017). For context, the study as a whole: According to an earlier analysis of several hundred of the donors, roughly 180 million T cells yielded 117 million unique TCR beta sequences and around 300 Gb of sequence data. About 280 gigabases of sequencing data and roughly 80 million unique TCR sequences made up an early release that covered several hundred HLA-typed donors. Along with the roughly 670-subject first cohort, a separate validation cohort of more than 90 different subjects was used. Among 398 genotyped donors of the cohort, an average of around 240,000 unique TCR beta nucleotide sequences were sequenced per donor, approximately 20% of them non-productive. Typing coverage varied by locus: about 629-630 donors for A, B, C, DRB1 and DQB1; roughly 560 for DQA1; more than 600 for DPA1; some 470 for DPB1. In a later analysis, previously published TCR beta repertoires from 500 to 750 donors were re-analyzed and high-resolution HLA genotyping was added so that TCR occurrence patterns could be studied. Among the approximately 420 genotyped donors, 75% to 90% belonged to the genetic ancestry cluster associated with self-reported Caucasian donors. In the later analysis, no new phenotypic data were used to find candidate immune exposures; instead, reliance was placed on TCR beta sequences and their occurrence across donors. An earlier analysis of some 500 of the donors used high-throughput TCR beta sequencing to judge whether each TCR beta V gene segment behaved as functional or pseudogenic. To predict cytomegalovirus infection status, the study combined high-throughput TCR immunosequencing, statistical association of individual TCRs with disease status, and machine learning. All discovery cohort repertoires had been generated using a single sequencing platform. Donor age, sex, ethnicity and CMV serostatus were compiled together with the repertoire data. HLA typing included class I and class II loci at four-digit resolution. A handful of DR-DQ haplotypes were handled as single units for association and clustering because linkage in the cohort was strong. In a later genetic analysis, genome-wide SNP genotypes for about 60% of the 666 donors were used, and that subset was treated as a discovery cohort. The aim of the study was to test whether cataloging public T cell receptors could identify signatures of past pathogen exposure. The T cell repertoires of 550 to 850 subjects were profiled by immunosequencing and related to cytomegalovirus serostatus. Beyond this particular receptor, the publication reports: At a false discovery rate of 0.05, a later analysis linked about 17,000 TCR beta sequences to specific HLA alleles. A cluster of highly shared sequence variants was judged likely to be a technical artifact of the sequencing pipeline. V-gene and J-gene trimming of TCR beta chains was associated with a missense DCLRE1C variant in a later genetic analysis, and the association was replicated in an independent cohort. CMV serostatus was the only immune exposure information available for the cohort. In an earlier analysis of under 600 of the donors, most TCR beta V segments were observed in productive rearrangements about 87% or about 30% of the time, broadly matching IMGT annotations. It was suggested by the authors that the approach could potentially be generalized to other disease states and immunological phenotypes. The earlier analysis of approximately 540 of the donors excluded about 16 rarely observed V segments, including chromosome 9 orphons, because counts were too low. The classifier was reported to diagnose cytomegalovirus status with high specificity and sensitivity in both the original cohort and the validation cohort. According to a later analysis, TCR association rates differed among HLA loci, with DRB1 alleles showing the most associated TCRs and HLA-C alleles showing the fewest. According to a later analysis, most CMV-associated TCR beta chains appeared to be HLA-restricted, and the HLA associations seemed to be driven largely by CMV exposure. HLA typing was unavailable for some donors at each locus, so association tests used only the typed subset. According to a later analysis, parvovirus B19, influenza, CMV and Epstein-Barr virus appeared linked to several top co-occurrence clusters. This cohort had only TCR beta chains sequenced, and the lack of alpha or paired-chain data limited which features could be detected. Correlated functional status among segregating V segments might be attributable to linkage disequilibrium, but an unknown experimental factor could not be ruled out. A further reported finding was that TCR beta sequences accurately predicted the HLA-A and HLA-B alleles for most subjects in the first cohort. The study gave a list of under 200 TCR beta chains associated with cytomegalovirus. In vitro tests confirmed that a few of the cytomegalovirus-associated TCR beta chains recognize cytomegalovirus antigens. Sequencing depth was assumed to be roughly uniform across donors in the presence/absence analyses, though that assumption may not hold. In a later genetic analysis, fewer N-insertions in productive TCRs were reported among donors in an Asian-associated ancestry cluster than the roughly 710-donor mean. In a later analysis, HLA-associated TCR beta chains showed more clonal expansion and lower generation probabilities than non-associated chains that were equally common. Assigning TCR associations to individual alleles was difficult when HLA alleles, especially DR and DQ, strongly co-occurred. Most TCR sequences were seen in very few donors, while some public TCRs were found in many individuals. Some IMGT-functional V segments, including TRBV6-2 and TRBV6-3, could not be told apart with the 87-base-pair reads, so those segments were excluded.

The cohort was made up of hundreds of healthy bone marrow donors. Cohort members were all nominally healthy when sampled, although unrecorded immune exposures were likely present. Of the approximately 700 cohort members, 250 to 300 had positive CMV serostatus and fewer than 450 had negative CMV serostatus, and CMV serostatus was not recorded for the donor. Every donor gave a peripheral blood sample, and the peripheral blood mononuclear cells from that sample were used for TCR beta sequencing. The Qiagen DNeasy Blood Extraction Kit was used to extract genomic DNA from the blood cell samples. Library preparation used the immunoSEQ multiplex PCR assay. For the multiplex PCR, a mixture combining 60 forward primers for TCR Vbeta segments and 13 reverse primers for TCR Jbeta segments was used. The CDR3 region of rearranged TCR beta genes was amplified from genomic DNA with a multiplex PCR assay. The Illumina HiSeq System was used to sequence the amplified TCR beta libraries as 87-base-pair reads. As for the authors' bioinformatics: A later analysis counted some 80 million unique TCR beta chains across the 550 to 800 repertoires, and around 9.9 million of these chains were shared by at least two donors. Raw reads were error-corrected and collapsed into unique sequences with a nearest-neighbor algorithm that merged closely related sequences to remove PCR and sequencing errors. V, D and J gene segments were assigned by aligning CDR3 sequences to IMGT reference sequences. Each retained sequence needed at least a six-nucleotide match to both a V gene segment and a J gene segment. Rearrangements were classified as productive when the CDR3 lacked stop codons and remained in frame with V and J, and all other rearrangements were classified as non-productive. CDR3 was defined by IMGT convention, running from the second conserved V-encoded cysteine to the conserved J-encoded phenylalanine. The earlier analysis of 500 to 650 of the donors excluded any sequence lacking an unambiguous match to a single V gene segment. An earlier analysis of 550 to 650 of the donors classified V segments as functional when productive rearrangements were above 56.7% and as segregating when the standard deviation between donors was above 5%. To diagnose cytomegalovirus status from the catalog of TCR beta chain sequences, a statistical classification framework was built. In a later analysis, TCR nucleotide sequences were compared against IMGT/GENE-DB human TR gene sequences so that V and J genes could be assigned. In a later analysis, CDR3 sequences and most-parsimonious VDJ recombination scenarios were assigned using the TCRdist pipeline. In a later analysis, each TCR beta chain was defined by its CDR3 amino acid sequence together with its V-gene family, and reads without a unique V-gene family were excluded. As a way to deal with suspected cross-contamination and a sequencing artifact, a later analysis dropped hundreds of nucleotide sequences that were highly shared and had low generation probability. In a later analysis, a clonal expansion index for each public chain was calculated from normalized within-repertoire ranks of inferred template counts. A later analysis computed generation probabilities with a VDJ recombination model fitted to out-of-frame rearrangements, and checked the results against IGoR. In a later analysis, hypergeometric tests were used to score TCR-TCR, TCR-HLA and TCR-CMV co-occurrence, with a repertoire-size bias correction applied to TCR pairs. In a later analysis, false discovery rates were estimated by permuting HLA or CMV assignments 20 times. In a later analysis, co-occurring TCRs were grouped using DBSCAN, and TCRdist sequence similarity was added for clustering within HLA-allele-positive subsets. Repertoires with fewer than 30,000 or more than 120,000 public chains, plus five repertoires with anomalous nucleotide sharing, were excluded from co-occurrence clustering. TCRdb provides this immuneACCESS table in a form limited to in-frame rearrangements. Some clones are lacking; in checked studies, under half of them reflect an unresolved V gene, and why the rest are absent is not known. V, J and clone size derive from that table, while D and trimming were established from the DNA sequence. The sample contains 110,000 or so clones, around three quarters of them found a single time. 2% to 2.5% of the sample belongs to the ten largest clones.

V loses 0 bases, J loses 6 bases, and the germline ends lie 13 bases apart. The cysteine opens and the phenylalanine closes a CDR3 of 15 amino acids. Only CDR3 DNA is held: 45 bases, read in frame from base 1. Per the germline V gene, SGHTS is the CDR1 and YDEGEE is the CDR2. The rearrangement joined TRBV5-8 to TRBJ1-5; perhaps TRBD1 is the D gene, with 5 bases matching. The source is a human donor in good health. The sample was PBMCs. The CDR3 reads CASSLEGRGSQPQHF. The sequenced DNA: TGTGCCAGCAGCTTGGAGGGGAGGGGCTCTCAGCCCCAGCATTTT.